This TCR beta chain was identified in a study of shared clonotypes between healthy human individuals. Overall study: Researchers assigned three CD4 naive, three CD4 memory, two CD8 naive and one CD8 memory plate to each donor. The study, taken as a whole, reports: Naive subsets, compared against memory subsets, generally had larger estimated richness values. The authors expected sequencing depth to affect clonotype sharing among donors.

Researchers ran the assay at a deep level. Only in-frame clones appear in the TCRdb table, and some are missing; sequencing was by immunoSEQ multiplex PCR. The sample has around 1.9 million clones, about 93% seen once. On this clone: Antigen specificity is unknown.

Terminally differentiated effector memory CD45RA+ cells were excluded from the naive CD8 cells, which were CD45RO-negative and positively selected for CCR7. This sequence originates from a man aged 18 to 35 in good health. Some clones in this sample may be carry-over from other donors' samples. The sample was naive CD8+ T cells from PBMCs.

The CDR3 reads CASSPTSGRGGELFF. The CDR3 DNA reads as TGTGCCAGCAGCCCGACTAGCGGGAGGGGCGGGGAGCTGTTTTTT. The chain is built from TRBV11-2 and TRBJ2-2; 14 nucleotides match TRBD2. The CDR3 has 15 residues. Losses at the gene ends were 5 bases for V and 7 bases for J; bases not matched to a gene: 3. Germline loops: CDR1 SGHAT, CDR2 FQNNGV.